This T cell receptor (beta chain) was profiled in a study of OX40 agonist ivuxolimab in advanced cancers. This table comes from immunoSEQ multiplex PCR, and its TCRdb copy is limited to in-frame clones, with some not included. The table lists more than 100,000 clones, about nine tenths of them singletons, with roughly 0.99% in the top ten. Overall study results and limits: Relative to CD4+ cells, CD8+ T cells on average had more expanded clones.

The V and J ends lost 4 bases and 9 bases respectively, with 10 bases between them. The length of the CDR3 is 11 residues. Germline CDR1 SGHTA, CDR2 FQGNSA. A note on this clone: Its antigen is not identified.

This chain joins TRBV7-2 and TRBJ2-7; tentatively, D is TRBD2 (6 bases). The sample consisted of CD4+ or CD8+ T cells sorted from blood, taken in a trial of the OX40 agonist ivuxolimab. The TCR sequence derives from an adult with an advanced solid tumor such as melanoma, head and neck, liver or kidney cancer. This CDR3 reads CASSSGAGQYF. CDR3 nucleotides: TGTGCCAGCAGCTCTGGAGCGGGGCAGTACTTC. Full variable domain (outside the CDR3, taken from reference TRBV7-2 and TRBJ2-7): GAGVSQSPSNKVTEKGKDVELRCDPISGHTALYWYRQSLGQGLEFLIYFQGNSAPDKSGLPSDRFSAERTGGSVSTLTIQRTQQEDSAVYLCASSSGAGQYFGPGTRLTVT.